The clone carrying this T cell receptor beta chain showed up just a few times. No antigen is known for it. These data belong to a study of cytomegalovirus exposure and HLA in healthy donors. For the study at large: An analysis done earlier identified more than 90 million unique TCR beta sequences from 200 million or so T cells.

CDR3 length: 13 residues. Trimming removed 0 bases at V and 3 bases at J, with 5 bases between. In germline, CDR1 is LGHNA, CDR2 YNFKEQ. General study findings and limits: Most of the TCR beta V segments (in an earlier analysis) were productive either about 87% or about 30% of the time. The study recorded 160 or so TCR beta chains that were cytomegalovirus-associated.

Vbeta (60) and Jbeta (13) primers were used in the PCR. Libraries were prepared by immunoSEQ multiplex PCR; TCRdb keeps only in-frame clonotypes and omits some of them. The sample holds more than 110,000 clones; nearly 10% are singletons and the top ten take less than 2%. The sample consisted of PBMCs. This chain connects TRBV4-2 to TRBJ1-2, with D possibly being TRBD1 (5 bases). The source of this sequence is a man aged 50 to 60 in good health and CMV-seronegative. Written as DNA, the CDR3 is TGTGCCAGCAGCCAAGACAGGGACTATGGCTACACCTTC. Translation gives CASSQDRDYGYTF.